The clone carrying this TCR beta chain showed up many times. This record comes from a study of T-cell reconstitution after alpha-beta-depleted transplantation in children. The V end lost 6 bases, the J end lost 1 base, and 21 bases lay between the germline ends. The CDR3 consists of 17 residues. Germline-derived CDR1 and CDR2 are MNHEY and SVGEGT. TCRbeta library preparation incorporated unique molecular identifiers. TCRdb used MiXCR to reprocess the PCR reads, holding one entry per CDR3 protein. The sample shows more than 550,000 distinct CDR3 sequences, about 10% of them seen only once. The sample here was PBMCs from the stem cell graft donor, taken from the stem cell graft. The V gene is TRBV6-2 or TRBV6-3, the J gene TRBJ1-2; perhaps TRBD1 as D (5 bases). This clonotype originated in a human donor who donated a stem cell graft to a child with acute myeloid leukemia. CDR3 sequence: CASSRPMDGTINYGYTF. DNA for the CDR3: TGTGCCAGCAGCCGCCCGATGGACGGGACCATTAACTATGGCTACACCTTC.